This T cell receptor (beta chain) was identified in a study of blood T cells in healthy people across ages. The study, taken as a whole, reports: Researchers judged that diversity estimates from one million T cells fell short of true values.

Researchers collected roughly 10 milliliters of peripheral blood from every single donor. Each sample yielded at least 7 million isolated PBMCs. Through a sample-barcoded 5' primer and a J-beta primer mix, a second PCR was run for roughly 7 to 11 cycles. TCRdb fed the 5' RACE reads into MiXCR, producing one record per CDR3 protein. The data contain roughly 1.5 million distinct CDR3 sequences, approximately 43% of them singletons. Turning to this clonotype: What it recognizes is unknown.

This TCR was recovered from a woman younger than 30 in good health. The sequenced sample consisted of blood.

CDR3 sequence reads: CSAREGGRGCGYTF. The CDR3 region has the DNA TGCAGTGCTAGAGAGGGAGGCAGGGGGTGTGGCTACACCTTC. V is TRBV20-1 and J is TRBJ1-2; 7 bases line up with TRBD1. Germline CDR1 reads DFQATT; CDR2 reads SNEGSKA (reference sequence). The CDR3 has 14 residues. The junction had 8 bases not matched to a gene; V was cut back by 0 bases and J by 7 bases.